The 28 T cell receptor beta chains given below trace back to one sample, sequenced in a study of CD8+CD57+ T cells in acquired aplastic anemia. TCR beta VDJ and CDR3 were profiled, and genomic DNA was the template. TCRdb ran MiXCR on the reads and lists one entry per CDR3 protein. The sample holds around 170,000 distinct CDR3 sequences, about three fifths seen once. The sequenced material came from sorted CD4+, CD8+, or CD8+CD57+ T cells (not recorded which) from PBMCs. These receptors came from a human donor in good health.

J is TRBJ2-5 and V is TRBV7-8; D is ambiguous. Trimming stripped 7 bases from V and 5 bases from J, with 14 bases between. The CDR3 runs to 13 residues. Per germline, CDR1 SGHVS and CDR2 FQNEAQ. The CDR3 here is CASNLVEAETQYF. The CDR3, as DNA: TGTGCCAGCAACTTGGTCGAGGCGGAGACCCAGTACTTC.

This clonotype was observed at least ten times. The V call is TRBV5-6, the J call TRBJ2-3; 8 bases match TRBD2. The trim removed 0 bases at V and 2 bases at J, leaving 5 bases unmatched. The CDR3 runs to 16 residues. Germline V CDR1 and CDR2: SGHDT, YYEEEE. This CDR3 is CASSLAIAGYTDTQYF. CDR3 coding DNA: TGTGCCAGCAGCTTGGCGATAGCGGGGTACACAGATACGCAGTATTTT.

V usage is TRBV27 and J usage is TRBJ1-6, with 7 bases aligning to TRBD1. In germline, CDR1 is MNHEY, CDR2 SMNVEV (reference sequence). CDR3 size: 14 residues. The V and J ends lost 5 bases and 9 bases, in that order; junction bases with no gene match: 7. CDR3 loop: CASSTRQGGSPLHF. As DNA, the CDR3 is TGTGCCAGCAGTACCAGACAGGGTGGTTCACCCCTCCACTTT.

This clonotype was counted only a few times. The V gene is TRBV29-1, the J gene TRBJ2-7; D is perhaps TRBD2 (6 bases). Between the trimmed V and J ends, which lost 5 bases and 2 bases, there was a span of 16 bases. Germline CDR1 is SQVTM and CDR2 is ANQGSEA. The CDR3 consists of 14 residues. CDR3: CSVLGGNPAYEQYF. As DNA, the CDR3 is TGCAGCGTTCTAGGCGGGAATCCGGCCTACGAGCAGTACTTC.

The chain combines TRBV5-1 with TRBJ2-3, with TRBD1 matching 7 bases. Germline CDR1 SGHRS, CDR2 YFSETQ. This CDR3 contains 14 residues. V was clipped by 4 bases and J by 4 bases; unmatched bases: 6. The CDR3 region is CASSDPQGADTQYF. CDR3 nucleotide sequence: TGCGCCAGCAGCGACCCGCAGGGGGCAGATACGCAGTATTTT. Complete variable domain (other parts from reference TRBV5-1 and TRBJ2-3): KAGVTQTPRYLIKTRGQQVTLSCSPISGHRSVSWYQQTPGQGLQFLFEYFSETQRNKGNFPGRFSGRQFSNSRSEMNVSTLELGDSALYLCASSDPQGADTQYFGPGTRLTVL.

This clonotype was seen at least ten times. The chain uses TRBV6-5 and TRBJ2-1, with TRBD2 matching over 9 bases. CDR3 length equals 16 residues. Germline assignment: CDR1 MNHEY and CDR2 SVGAGI. J gave up 4 bases and V 6 bases, and 10 bases lay outside the gene matches. In DNA, the CDR3 is TGTGCCAGCAGCACCCAGACTAGCGGAATATACAATGAGCAGTTCTTC. Its translation is CASSTQTSGIYNEQFF.

The chain carries TRBV5-1 and TRBJ2-1; 10 bases agree with TRBD2. Germline V gives CDR1 SGHRS, CDR2 YFSETQ. There are 16 residues in the CDR3. Trimming at V came to 6 bases and at J to 0 bases, leaving 6 bases not matched to a gene. The CDR3 region is CASKLAGPYSYNEQFF. The CDR3 region has the DNA TGCGCCAGCAAACTAGCGGGACCGTACTCCTACAATGAGCAGTTCTTC.

Here the CDR3 DNA reads TGCGCCAGCAGCTTGGAGGGCGCAAGTCACACTGAAGCTTTCTTT. It yields the protein CASSLEGASHTEAFF. The chain links TRBV5-1 to TRBJ1-1; D unclear. The CDR3 has 15 residues. The ends were cut back, 0 bases at V and 3 bases at J, with 12 bases in the middle. Germline CDR1 SGHRS, CDR2 YFSETQ. The variable domain in full, with the rest retrieved from reference TRBV5-1 and TRBJ1-1, is KAGVTQTPRYLIKTRGQQVTLSCSPISGHRSVSWYQQTPGQGLQFLFEYFSETQRNKGNFPGRFSGRQFSNSRSEMNVSTLELGDSALYLCASSLEGASHTEAFFGQGTRLTVV.

The rearrangement links TRBV14 to TRBJ2-7, with D unclear. The CDR3 spans 11 residues. The germline V gene encodes CDR1 SGHDN and CDR2 FVKESK. Trimming stripped 4 bases from V and 10 bases from J, with 11 bases between. CDR3 nucleotide sequence: TGTGCCAGCAGCCCCCAACAGCTCCAGTACTTC. Translating it yields CASSPQQLQYF.

The chain combines TRBV19 with TRBJ2-3; the D call may be TRBD1 or TRBD2 (5 bases each). CDR3 length: 14 amino acids. Germline values: CDR1 LNHDA, CDR2 SQIVND (reference sequence). The germline V and J ends were trimmed by 3 bases and 4 bases, with 11 bases remaining between them. The CDR3 DNA reads as TGTGCCAGTAGTATTATGGGGGTCCCAGATACGCAGTATTTT. Amino acids: CASSIMGVPDTQYF.

The CDR3 loop is CASSRISREMNTEAFF. CDR3 nucleotide sequence: TGTGCCAGCAGTCGTATCAGTAGGGAGATGAACACTGAAGCTTTCTTT. The chain has TRBV7-2 and TRBJ1-1; no firm D call. The CDR3 is made up of 16 amino acids. Germline CDR1 SGHTA, CDR2 FQGNSA. V shed 6 bases and J shed 0 bases, with 17 bases lying between them.

The J gene is TRBJ2-6, the V gene TRBV12-3 or TRBV12-4; D is unresolved. The V and J ends lost 5 bases and 0 bases respectively, with 5 bases between them. CDR3 length: 14 residues. CDR3 protein: CASSLNSGANVLTF. As DNA, the CDR3 is TGTGCCAGCAGTCTGAACTCTGGGGCCAACGTCCTGACTTTC.

DNA of the CDR3: TGCAGTGCTAGAGATTTGGCCTATGGCTACACCTTC. Translation: CSARDLAYGYTF. The chain employs TRBV20-1 and TRBJ1-2; D is unresolved. This CDR3 has 12 residues. The V gene lost 0 bases and the J gene lost 4 bases, with 6 bases spanning the gap. The germline CDR1 and CDR2 sequences are DFQATT and SNEGSKA (reference sequence).

CDR3 in amino acids: CASSLDPYGYTF. The CDR3 DNA reads TGTGCCAGCAGCTTAGATCCCTATGGCTACACCTTC. The rearrangement uses TRBV7-8 and TRBJ1-2; D remains unclear. The CDR3 consists of 12 residues. V shed 1 base and J shed 4 bases, with 4 bases lying between them. The germline gives CDR1 SGHVS, CDR2 FQNEAQ.

This clonotype came up many times. The chain links TRBV2 to TRBJ2-3; 7 bases agree with TRBD2. Germline values: CDR1 SNHLY, CDR2 FYNNEI. This CDR3 comprises 15 residues. Trimming at V came to 3 bases and at J to 0 bases, leaving 3 bases not matched to a gene. CDR3 sequence (DNA): TGTGCCAGCAGTGACGCGGGGGATAGCACAGATACGCAGTATTTT. It translates to CASSDAGDSTDTQYF.

The table lists this clonotype with many counts. The rearrangement joins TRBV5-6 to TRBJ2-7; D gene ambiguous. Looked up from germline, CDR1 is SGHDT and CDR2 is YYEEEE. Trimming shortened V by 6 bases and J by 2 bases, and 15 bases separated the two germline ends. The length of the CDR3 is 14 residues. The CDR3, as DNA: TGTGCCAGCACCCTCAACAGAATAGCCTACGAGCAGTACTTC. Translation gives CASTLNRIAYEQYF.

The chain joins TRBV7-2 to TRBJ2-5; D possibly matches TRBD1 or TRBD2 (5 bases each). Germline lookup yields CDR1 SGHTA and CDR2 FQGNSA. The CDR3 length is 16 residues. V was trimmed by 1 base and J by 4 bases, leaving 16 bases between them. CDR3 sequence: CASSLGSQGRGETQYF. The CDR3 DNA is TGTGCCAGCAGCTTAGGTTCGCAGGGCCGGGGAGAGACCCAGTACTTC.

Regarding this clonotype: Being one base from a much bigger clone, this may be a read error. The chain couples TRBV19 to TRBJ2-1; no clear D gene. This CDR3 comprises 12 residues. Germline assignment: CDR1 LNHDA and CDR2 SQIVND (reference sequence). The CDR3 reads CASSMGYNERFF. The CDR3 nucleotides read TGTGCCAGTAGTATGGGCTACAATGAGCGGTTCTTC.

The chain employs TRBV20-1 and TRBJ2-7, with 9 positions matching TRBD1. Trimming cost V 6 bases and J 2 bases; bases outside gene matches: 8. There are 14 residues in the CDR3. Germline CDR1 DFQATT, CDR2 SNEGSKA (reference sequence). This CDR3 reads CSATGTGNPYEQYF. CDR3 DNA sequence: TGCAGTGCAACCGGGACAGGGAATCCCTACGAGCAGTACTTC.

This sequence joins TRBV6-6 and TRBJ2-3, with D unresolved. There are 14 residues in the CDR3. Trimming removed 0 bases at V and 3 bases at J, with 7 bases between. The V gene's germline CDR1 is MNHNY and CDR2 SVGAGI (reference sequence). CDR3 nucleotides: TGTGCCAGCAGTTACTCGGATCCTACAGATACGCAGTATTTT. Amino acid sequence: CASSYSDPTDTQYF.

The rearrangement joins TRBV19 to TRBJ2-3, with 9 nucleotides matching TRBD1. Germline trimming cut 4 bases from V and 13 bases from J; bases unmatched to any gene: 6. CDR3 length equals 12 residues. The V gene's germline CDR1 is LNHDA and CDR2 SQIVND (reference sequence). The CDR3 DNA is TGTGCCAGTAGTACAACAGGGGGCGGAAAGTATTTT. Amino acid sequence: CASSTTGGGKYF.

This clonotype was detected ten times or more. The J gene is TRBJ2-1, the V gene TRBV20-1; 8 positions match TRBD2. Germline V gene lookup returns CDR1 DFQATT and CDR2 SNEGSKA (reference sequence). The CDR3 runs 17 residues. The V and J ends lost 0 bases and 1 base, in that order; junction bases with no gene match: 8. The CDR3, as DNA: TGCAGTGCTAGAGATCTTAGCGGGAAGATTTCCTACAATGAGCAGTTCTTC. Translation: CSARDLSGKISYNEQFF.

This chain links TRBV7-9 with TRBJ2-3; 10 nucleotides align to TRBD2. CDR1 and CDR2 from the germline V gene are SEHNR and FQNEAQ (reference sequence). There are 17 residues in the CDR3. The ends lost 4 bases at V and 4 bases at J; junction bases unmatched: 11. The CDR3 spells CASSSARTSGGADTQYF. The CDR3 DNA reads as TGTGCCAGCAGCTCCGCCCGGACTAGCGGTGGAGCAGATACGCAGTATTTT. Variable domain in full (rest from reference TRBV7-9 and TRBJ2-3): DTGVSQNPRHKITKRGQNVTFRCDPISEHNRLYWYRQTLGQGPEFLTYFQNEAQLEKSRLLSDRFSAERPKGSFSTLEIQRTEQGDSAMYLCASSSARTSGGADTQYFGPGTRLTVL.

J is TRBJ1-4 and V is TRBV7-9; weak D call: TRBD1 (5 bases). Trimming cost V 5 bases and J 15 bases, with 13 bases left between them. Germline CDR1 reads SEHNR; CDR2 reads FQNEAQ (reference sequence). This CDR3 has 11 residues. The CDR3 loop reads CASSLAGAMFF. CDR3 DNA: TGTGCCAGCAGCCTCGCCGGGGCGATGTTTTTT.

Concerning this clonotype: One junction end disagrees with the germline gene, perhaps due to a read error. This chain links TRBV5-5 with TRBJ1-1, with D perhaps TRBD1 (5 bases). Looked up from germline, CDR1 is SGHKS and CDR2 is YYEKEE (reference sequence). The CDR3 runs 12 residues. Here the CDR3 DNA reads TGCGCCAGCAGGAAACAGGACACTGAAGCTTTCTTT. Its translation: CASRKQDTEAFF.

This clonotype was counted only a few times. This rearrangement joins TRBV20-1 to TRBJ2-3; TRBD2 is a possible D gene (6 bases). This CDR3 contains 15 residues. V was cut by 1 base and J by 0 bases, with 11 bases left in between. Germline values: CDR1 DFQATT, CDR2 SNEGSKA (reference sequence). The CDR3 is CSARVPGGSTDTQYF. In DNA form, the CDR3 reads TGCAGTGCTAGAGTCCCCGGGGGTAGCACAGATACGCAGTATTTT.

The chain links TRBV20-1 to TRBJ1-2; possibly TRBD1 for D (5 bases). The CDR3 runs to 14 residues. CDR1 is DFQATT, CDR2 SNEGSKA, per germline (reference sequence). With 6 bases removed from V and 3 bases from J, the gap between germline ends came to 17 bases. CDR3 protein: CSAPRQPGDYGYTF. CDR3 bases: TGCAGTGCCCCTCGACAGCCGGGGGACTATGGCTACACCTTC.

V gene TRBV6-1 combines with J gene TRBJ2-7, with 8 bases that match TRBD1. The CDR3 spans 16 residues. The J segment lost 0 bases and the V segment lost 5 bases, leaving 9 bases of the junction unmatched. Germline-derived CDR1 and CDR2 are MNHNS and SASEGT. The CDR3 spells CASSYRDRRSSYEQYF. CDR3 coding DNA: TGTGCCAGCAGTTACCGGGACAGGAGGAGCTCCTACGAGCAGTACTTC.